Each of the 23 T cell receptor beta chains below was sequenced from the same sample in a study of glioma-infiltrating T cells. Using RNA template, CDR3s of TCR alpha and beta were amplified with iRepertoire arm-PCR. From the multiplex PCR reads, TCRdb called clonotypes with MiXCR, one entry per CDR3 protein. Of under 150,000 distinct CDR3 sequences detected, approximately 26% appear once; the ten largest clones hold about a quarter. The sequenced material came from glioma tissue, nonneoplastic brain tissue, or PBMCs (not recorded which). The receptors stem from a human donor with low-grade glioma or glioblastoma, undergoing nonglioma brain surgery, or in good health (not recorded which).

This clonotype has just a few counts. This chain links TRBV18 with TRBJ2-1; no definite D call. This CDR3 is 12 amino acids long. Germline CDR1 is KGHSH and CDR2 is LQKENI. Trimming left V 4 bases short and J 4 bases short, with 5 bases between. DNA of the CDR3: TGTGCCAGCTCACTACCATACAATGAGCAGTTCTTC. Translation gives CASSLPYNEQFF.

This clonotype has ten or more counts. V usage is TRBV7-6 and J usage is TRBJ2-3; 8 bases match TRBD1. J lost 3 bases, V lost 4 bases, and 3 bases had no gene match. The CDR3 runs 14 residues. From germline, CDR1 is SGHVS and CDR2 FNYEAQ. The CDR3: CASSSGQGTDTQYF. Here the CDR3 DNA reads TGTGCCAGCAGCTCAGGACAGGGAACAGATACGCAGTATTTT. The complete variable domain, with remaining parts taken from reference TRBV7-6 and TRBJ2-3, reads GAGVSQSPRYKVTKRGQDVALRCDPISGHVSLYWYRQALGQGPEFLTYFNYEAQQDKSGLPNDRFSAERPEGSISTLTIQRTEQRDSAMYRCASSSGQGTDTQYFGPGTRLTVL.

The V call is TRBV7-9, the J call TRBJ1-3; TRBD1 matches at 11 bases. Trimming took 5 bases from V and 4 from J; bases not matched to a gene: 4. The CDR3 runs to 15 residues. Germline assignment: CDR1 SEHNR and CDR2 FQNEAQ (reference sequence). DNA for the CDR3: TGTGCCAGCAGCGAGAGGACAGGGGGCGGAAACACCATATATTTT. This gives the protein CASSERTGGGNTIYF.

This clonotype has a handful of counts. In DNA, the CDR3 is TGCGCCAGCAGCTTTTCCGACAGGTCCCAAGAGACCCAGTACTTC. It codes for CASSFSDRSQETQYF. The chain couples TRBV5-1 to TRBJ2-5; possible D gene TRBD1, 6 bases. CDR3 length: 15 residues. Germline-derived CDR1 and CDR2 are SGHRS and YFSETQ. V was cut by 2 bases and J by 1 base, with 12 bases left in between. Using reference TRBV5-1 and TRBJ2-5 for the parts outside the CDR3, the full variable domain is KAGVTQTPRYLIKTRGQQVTLSCSPISGHRSVSWYQQTPGQGLQFLFEYFSETQRNKGNFPGRFSGRQFSNSRSEMNVSTLELGDSALYLCASSFSDRSQETQYFGPGTRLLVL.

V gene TRBV24-1 combines with J gene TRBJ1-5, with D possibly being TRBD1 (6 bases). The germline V gene has CDR1 KGHDR and CDR2 SFDVKD. Trimming pared 4 bases from V and 0 bases from J, leaving 15 bases between. The CDR3 contains 17 residues. In DNA form, the CDR3 reads TGTGCCACCAGTGACGCCAACAGGGATTTTAGCAATCAGCCCCAGCATTTT. It yields the protein CATSDANRDFSNQPQHF.

The rearrangement uses TRBV7-9 and TRBJ1-3; unclear D gene. The V and J ends lost 7 bases and 0 bases respectively, with 10 bases between them. The CDR3 consists of 14 residues. Germline lookup yields CDR1 SEHNR and CDR2 FQNEAQ (reference sequence). CDR3 DNA: TGTGCCAGCACCCCGGACTCCTCTGGAAACACCATATATTTT. Its translation: CASTPDSSGNTIYF.

This clonotype turned up a few times. This sequence joins TRBV14 and TRBJ1-2, with TRBD1 identical over 7 bases. Germline CDR1 reads SGHDN; CDR2 reads FVKESK. The CDR3 covers 17 residues. With V trimmed by 4 bases and J by 4 bases, 15 bases remained unmatched. This CDR3 is CASSPQGRIGALYGYTF. The DNA for the CDR3 is TGTGCCAGCAGCCCACAGGGGCGGATTGGGGCCCTCTATGGCTACACCTTC.

This clonotype showed up many times. This chain links TRBV6-1 with TRBJ2-5; 8 nucleotides match TRBD2. V trimming: 4 bases; J trimming: 4 bases; junction bases outside the gene matches: 8. The CDR3 contains 15 residues. CDR1 is MNHNS and CDR2 is SASEGT in the germline V gene. The CDR3 sequence: CASSGLTSGRETQYF. Written as DNA, the CDR3 is TGTGCCAGCAGTGGACTAACTAGCGGCAGAGAGACCCAGTACTTC.

The chain joins TRBV2 to TRBJ2-1; D unclear. There are 13 residues in the CDR3. Germline CDR1 reads SNHLY; CDR2 reads FYNNEI. V lost 8 bases, J lost 5 bases, and 13 bases lay in between. The CDR3 DNA is TGTGCCAGCCAGTGGAGCGCCAACAATGAGCAGTTCTTC. Protein sequence: CASQWSANNEQFF.

This clonotype was seen just once. V usage is TRBV7-2 and J usage is TRBJ1-3; D perhaps matches TRBD1 (5 bases). This CDR3 has 17 residues. The germline V gene has CDR1 SGHTA and CDR2 FQGNSA. V dropped 5 bases and J dropped 0 bases, with 17 bases sitting between them. The CDR3 bases are TGTGCCAGCAGCCTGCGCGGCGGGACGAGCTCTGGAAACACCATATATTTT. Translated: CASSLRGGTSSGNTIYF.

This clonotype was seen many times. V gene TRBV6-2 or TRBV6-3 combines with J gene TRBJ2-1; D remains unclear. The ends were cut back, 2 bases at V and 1 base at J, with 9 bases in the middle. The germline V gene encodes CDR1 MNHEY and CDR2 SVGEGT. This CDR3 has 15 residues. CDR3 nucleotide sequence: TGTGCCAGCAGTTACGTCGAGCGATCCTACAATGAGCAGTTCTTC. Translated, it gives CASSYVERSYNEQFF.

V gene TRBV7-2 combines with J gene TRBJ2-5; no reliable D call. This CDR3 spans 13 amino acids. V was cut by 5 bases and J by 2 bases, with 9 bases left in between. CDR1 and CDR2 from the germline V gene are SGHTA and FQGNSA. The CDR3 nucleotides read TGTGCCAGCAGCGCCGCTTTTCAAGAGACCCAGTACTTC. Translated, it gives CASSAAFQETQYF.

This clonotype has a handful of counts. J is TRBJ2-2 and V is TRBV27, with 9 bases fitting TRBD2. Trimming removed 1 base from V and 6 bases from J; junction bases left unmatched: 3. The germline V gene encodes CDR1 MNHEY and CDR2 SMNVEV (reference sequence). The CDR3 covers 15 residues. CDR3: CASSLWVAGAGELFF. For the CDR3, the DNA is TGTGCCAGCAGTTTATGGGTAGCGGGGGCCGGGGAGCTGTTTTTT.

V and J are TRBV4-1 and TRBJ2-3, with 9 bases identical to TRBD1. CDR3 length: 16 amino acids. The V gene's germline CDR1 is MGHRA and CDR2 YSYEKL. With 0 bases clipped from V and 5 bases from J, the junction kept 6 bases outside the gene matches. CDR3 DNA sequence: TGCGCCAGCAGCCAAGATAGGGGACAGGGCGGAGATACGCAGTATTTT. Its translation: CASSQDRGQGGDTQYF.

This clonotype was counted only a few times. The rearrangement uses TRBV7-9 and TRBJ2-5; D is uncertain. V was cut by 1 base and J by 1 base, with 7 bases left in between. This CDR3 has 14 amino acids. Per the germline V gene, CDR1 is SEHNR and CDR2 is FQNEAQ (reference sequence). In nucleotides, the CDR3 is TGTGCCAGCAGCTTAGGAGTCAGCCAAGAGACCCAGTACTTC. As protein: CASSLGVSQETQYF.

Comments on this clonotype: This sequence may be a read error, since a much larger clone differs from it by one base. The CDR3 ends on some other residue instead of the conserved phenylalanine or tryptophan, so this is likely a read error. This chain connects TRBV29-1 to TRBJ1-1; D remains unclear. Germline V CDR1 and CDR2: SQVTM, ANQGSEA. The V end was cut by 7 bases, the J end by 3 bases, with 12 bases between. This CDR3 contains 12 residues. CDR3 bases: TGCAGCGCTGCCGGAGATTACACTGAAGCTTTCCTT. Translation gives CSAAGDYTEAFL.

The rearrangement uses TRBV7-9 and TRBJ2-5; 10 bases map to TRBD2. Per the germline V gene, CDR1 is SEHNR and CDR2 is FQNEAQ (reference sequence). V gave up 1 base and J gave up 4 bases; unmatched junction bases: 9. This CDR3 region has 17 residues. In DNA form, the CDR3 reads TGTGCCAGCAGCTTAGGGGCTAGCGGGGGAGGACGAGAGACCCAGTACTTC. Amino acids: CASSLGASGGGRETQYF.

The chain employs TRBV7-9 and TRBJ2-5; D possibly matches TRBD1 or TRBD2 (6 bases each). Germline V CDR1 and CDR2: SEHNR, FQNEAQ (reference sequence). This CDR3 has 14 residues. The ends were cut back, 4 bases at V and 4 bases at J, with 13 bases in the middle. The CDR3 loop is CASSSRGGVETQYF. The CDR3 nucleotides are TGTGCCAGCAGCTCCAGGGGCGGGGTAGAGACCCAGTACTTC.

The chain joins TRBV6-2 or TRBV6-3 to TRBJ2-2; perhaps TRBD2 as D (5 bases). V was trimmed by 4 bases and J by 5 bases, leaving 14 bases between them. The germline V gene encodes CDR1 MNHEY and CDR2 SVGEGT. CDR3 length equals 15 residues. The CDR3 bases are TGTGCCAGCAGTTGTGATTTTCGGGGAACCGGGGAGCTGTTTTTT. Residues: CASSCDFRGTGELFF.

This clonotype has a handful of counts. V and J are TRBV6-1 and TRBJ1-6; maybe TRBD1 (6 bases). Germline lookup yields CDR1 MNHNS and CDR2 SASEGT. The CDR3 runs 18 residues. Trimming removed 7 bases from V and 9 bases from J, with 28 bases in between. CDR3 DNA: TGTGCCAGCAACCGGGATTCAAACAACAGGGTCAGGATTTCACCCCTCCACTTT. It translates to CASNRDSNNRVRISPLHF.

V is TRBV29-1 and J is TRBJ2-6; D is unresolved. Germline V gene sequence: CDR1 SQVTM, CDR2 ANQGSEA. V lost 6 bases, J lost 2 bases, and 8 bases lay in between. The CDR3 has 13 residues. CDR3: CSVLTAGANVLTF. In DNA form, the CDR3 reads TGCAGCGTGCTTACAGCTGGGGCCAACGTCCTGACTTTC.

This clonotype was counted ten times or more. The chain links TRBV28 to TRBJ2-1; D is uncertain. Germline-derived CDR1 and CDR2 are MDHEN and SYDVKM. The CDR3 consists of 11 residues. Trimming removed 2 bases at V and 14 bases at J, with 10 bases between. CDR3 in amino acids: CASSLGVGEFF. In nucleotides, the CDR3 is TGTGCCAGCAGTTTAGGGGTCGGAGAGTTCTTC. The variable domain in full, completed from reference TRBV28 and TRBJ2-1, reads DVKVTQSSRYLVKRTGEKVFLECVQDMDHENMFWYRQDPGLGLRLIYFSYDVKMKEKGDIPEGYSVSREKKERFSLILESASTNQTSMYLCASSLGVGEFFGPGTRLTVL.

A note on this clonotype: At one end the junction does not follow the germline gene, possibly because of a read error. This CDR3 reads CSARGDRLNSPLRF. The CDR3 DNA reads as TGCAGTGCGAGGGGGGACAGGCTTAATTCACCCCTCCGCTTT. This chain links TRBV20-1 with TRBJ1-6; 8 nucleotides agree with TRBD1. Per germline, CDR1 DFQATT and CDR2 SNEGSKA (reference sequence). There are 14 residues in the CDR3.